Shown below are 13 T cell receptor beta chains from a single sample sequenced in a study of T-cell reconstitution after alpha-beta-depleted transplantation in children. Preparing the TCRbeta library involved the use of unique molecular identifiers. TCRdb passed the PCR reads through MiXCR, listing each CDR3 protein once. Altogether some 500,000 distinct CDR3 sequences are present, 15% to 20% being singletons, with the ten largest covering roughly 3.3%. The sequences come from PBMCs from the stem cell graft donor, collected from the stem cell graft. All receptors come from a human donor who donated a stem cell graft to a child with acute lymphoblastic leukemia.

This clonotype was seen more than once but under ten times. The gene calls are TRBV6-5 and TRBJ1-6, with 9 bases matching TRBD1. V lost 4 bases and J lost 5; bases outside the gene matches: 0. The CDR3 length is 14 residues. Germline lookup yields CDR1 MNHEY and CDR2 SVGAGI. The CDR3 sequence is CASSWTGDNSPLHF. The DNA for the CDR3 is TGTGCCAGCAGTTGGACAGGGGATAATTCACCCCTCCACTTT.

The CDR3 loop is CASTPGQLFLKQETQYF. The CDR3 nucleotides read TGTGCCAGCACCCCGGGACAGCTATTTCTGAAACAAGAGACCCAGTACTTC. The rearrangement links TRBV3-1 to TRBJ2-5; TRBD1 matches at 7 bases. There are 17 residues in the CDR3. Germline CDR1 and CDR2: LGHDT and YNNKEL (reference sequence). Germline trimming cut 7 bases from V and 2 bases from J; bases unmatched to any gene: 16.

This clonotype was counted between two and nine times. This rearrangement joins TRBV12-5 to TRBJ2-1; 12 positions match TRBD2. V was clipped by 1 base and J by 2 bases; unmatched bases: 12. The CDR3 is made up of 20 amino acids. Germline CDR1 is LGHNT and CDR2 is FRNRAP. This CDR3 reads CASGLARGTSGQRAYNEQFF. CDR3 bases: TGTGCTAGTGGTTTGGCCCGAGGGACTAGCGGGCAAAGGGCCTACAATGAGCAGTTCTTC.

The rearrangement joins TRBV15 to TRBJ2-7; maybe TRBD1 (6 bases). There are 15 residues in the CDR3. Germline V lookup: CDR1 LNHNV, CDR2 YYDKDF (reference sequence). V was pared by 1 base and J by 0 bases, with 10 bases between. The CDR3 sequence: CATSRGRGLSYEQYF. The CDR3 DNA reads as TGTGCCACCAGCAGAGGCAGGGGTCTCTCCTACGAGCAGTACTTC.

This clonotype was counted ten times or more. This chain joins TRBV5-1 and TRBJ2-7, with D possibly matching TRBD2 (5 bases). The V end lost 0 bases, the J end lost 4 bases, and 8 bases lay between the germline ends. CDR1 is SGHRS, CDR2 YFSETQ, per germline. CDR3 length: 13 amino acids. CDR3 bases: TGCGCCAGCAGCTTGGCCGGGGTTTACGAGCAGTACTTC. Its protein is CASSLAGVYEQYF.

This clonotype has more than one count but fewer than ten. This chain connects TRBV12-3 or TRBV12-4 to TRBJ1-4, with 9 bases fitting TRBD1. The junction had 12 bases not matched to a gene; V was cut back by 5 bases and J by 8 bases. The CDR3 contains 16 residues. CDR3 amino acids: CASSPDRGYRGEKLFF. As DNA, the CDR3 is TGTGCCAGCAGTCCAGACAGGGGGTACCGGGGCGAAAAACTGTTTTTT.

This clonotype was recorded at least ten times. The rearrangement joins TRBV20-1 to TRBJ2-1; the D gene is possibly TRBD1 (7 bases). Germline V gene data show CDR1 as DFQATT and CDR2 as SNEGSKA (reference sequence). The CDR3 spans 14 residues. V dropped 0 bases and J dropped 7 bases, with 13 bases sitting between them. This chain's CDR3 is CSARDGGGPNEQFF. The DNA for the CDR3 is TGCAGTGCTAGAGATGGAGGGGGCCCGAATGAGCAGTTCTTC.

The chain is built from TRBV5-5 and TRBJ1-1; tentative D call: TRBD1 (6 bases). The CDR3 covers 16 residues. Germline-derived CDR1 and CDR2 are SGHKS and YYEKEE (reference sequence). V shed 2 bases and J shed 4 bases, with 18 bases lying between them. The CDR3: CASSLWNRVGATEAFF. In nucleotides, the CDR3 is TGTGCCAGCAGCTTATGGAACAGGGTAGGGGCCACTGAAGCTTTCTTT.

V usage is TRBV19 and J usage is TRBJ1-6, with D unclear. Trimming stripped 4 bases from V and 13 bases from J, with 17 bases between. Looked up from germline, CDR1 is LNHDA and CDR2 is SQIVND (reference sequence). CDR3 size: 14 residues. The CDR3 region has the DNA TGTGCCAGTAGTACGATCCTCGACGGCGGTCCCCTCCACTTT. It specifies CASSTILDGGPLHF.

This chain links TRBV11-1 with TRBJ2-3; perhaps TRBD2 as D (5 bases). Germline V gives CDR1 SGHAT, CDR2 FQDESV (reference sequence). With 7 bases removed from V and 2 bases from J, the gap between germline ends came to 10 bases. The CDR3 spans 13 residues. DNA for the CDR3: TGTGCCAGCACGGAGCGGTTCACAGATACGCAGTATTTT. It codes for CASTERFTDTQYF.

This clonotype was seen a single time. This chain joins TRBV5-4 and TRBJ2-1, with D possibly being TRBD1 or TRBD2 (6 bases each). V was shortened by 0 bases and J by 12 bases, with 22 bases between the two germline ends. Germline V lookup: CDR1 SGHNT, CDR2 YYREEE (reference sequence). The CDR3 runs 16 residues. CDR3 nucleotide sequence: TGTGCCAGCAGCTTGGGTGACAGAGGGGGTCGGGAGTCGCAGTTCTTC. It yields the protein CASSLGDRGGRESQFF.

J is TRBJ2-1 and V is TRBV10-2; perhaps TRBD2 as D (6 bases). Per the germline V gene, CDR1 is WSHSY and CDR2 is SAAADI. The length of the CDR3 is 16 residues. V dropped 7 bases and J dropped 1 base, with 17 bases sitting between them. The CDR3 region has the DNA TGCGCCAGCACCTCGTCTAGGGACTCTTCCTACAATGAGCAGTTCTTC. Its translation is CASTSSRDSSYNEQFF.

This clonotype was counted ten times or more. This sequence joins TRBV3-1 and TRBJ1-4, with TRBD1 matching over 7 bases. The germline CDR1 and CDR2 sequences are LGHDT and YNNKEL (reference sequence). This CDR3 has 14 amino acids. The V and J ends lost 5 bases and 8 bases, in that order; junction bases with no gene match: 8. The chain's CDR3 is CASSARDRLEKLFF. The CDR3 nucleotides are TGTGCCAGCAGCGCCCGGGACAGACTGGAAAAACTGTTTTTT.